Listed below are T cell receptor beta chains from one sample, sequenced in a study of cytomegalovirus exposure and HLA in healthy donors. Assay used: immunoSEQ multiplex PCR; TCRdb lists only in-frame clones, some missing. This sample has around 130,000 clones, with about three quarters found just once. The sequencing input was PBMCs. These receptors were taken from a man aged 35 to 55 in good health and CMV-seropositive. Both conserved end residues are part of each CDR3. D genes are given only for firm matches. Rows may omit the clone size; those that give it use once, few, many or a size class.

j_call v_call cdr3_length clone_size d_call cdr3_nt cdr3_aa
TRBJ2-5 TRBV5-1 17 . TRBD2 TGCGCCAGCAGCTTGGGGACTAGCGGGAGGGCCGGGGAGACCCAGTACTTC CASSLGTSGRAGETQYF
TRBJ1-5 TRBV30 15 . . TGTGCCTGGAGTGGTTCAGGGGCTAGCAATCAGCCCCAGCATTTT CAWSGSGASNQPQHF
TRBJ1-1 TRBV7-2 15 . TRBD1 TGTGCCAGCAGCTTTCTTTACAGGGGTAATACTGAAGCTTTCTTT CASSFLYRGNTEAFF
TRBJ2-2 TRBV5-1 15 . . TGCGCCAGCGGTCCAGGGATCATGAACACCGGGGAGCTGTTTTTT CASGPGIMNTGELFF
TRBJ2-2 TRBV4-2 18 . TRBD2 TGTGCCAGCAGCCAATTTCAATCAGCGGGAGGGCATAAGGGGGAGCTGTTTTTT CASSQFQSAGGHKGELFF
TRBJ1-3 TRBV19 15 . . TGTGCCAGTAGTATCTCAGTCCTCTCTGGAAACACCATATATTTT CASSISVLSGNTIYF
TRBJ2-7 TRBV27 14 . . TGTGCCAGCATAGGGCTAGGGGGCTCCTACGAGCAGTACTTC CASIGLGGSYEQYF
TRBJ1-4 TRBV5-1 14 . . TGCGCCAGCAGGTTAAGAGCTGATCGGGAAAAACTGTTTTTT CASRLRADREKLFF
TRBJ2-1 TRBV5-1 13 . . TGCGCCAGCAGCATAGGTAGGGGCGCCCAGCAGTTCTTC CASSIGRGAQQFF
TRBJ2-1 TRBV6-1 15 few . TGTGCCAGCAGTATCTCAACCCGGGCCTACAATGAGCAGTTCTTC CASSISTRAYNEQFF
TRBJ1-3 TRBV14 15 . TRBD1 TGTGCCAGCAGCCCGGGACAGGGGTCTGGAAACACCATATATTTT CASSPGQGSGNTIYF
TRBJ2-1 TRBV5-6 16 once . TGTGCCAGCAGCTTGGCTGACCAGACAGGCTTTGGGGGGCAGTTCTTC CASSLADQTGFGGQFF
TRBJ1-1 TRBV11-2 15 . TRBD1 TGTGCCAGCAGCCCTCGGACAGGTCTGAACACTGAAGCTTTCTTT CASSPRTGLNTEAFF
TRBJ2-1 TRBV11-2 14 once . TGTGCCAGCAGCTTGGGGCCCCAAGGCTATGAGCAGTTCTTC CASSLGPQGYEQFF